The sequence of this TCR beta chain was determined in a study of CD8 T cell repertoires and HIV-1 epitope variants. Germline V lookup: CDR1 SEHNR, CDR2 FQNEAQ (reference sequence). This CDR3 comprises 14 residues. Trimming took off 5 bases at V and 3 bases at J, with 13 bases between the two ends. The method was immunoSEQ multiplex PCR; TCRdb's version includes in-frame clones alone and lacks a portion of them. The repertoire holds 4,800 or so clones, about two thirds seen once, with roughly 44% in the top ten. A word on this clone: What it binds is unknown.

This TCR was sampled from a male donor with HIV. The genes are TRBV7-9 and TRBJ2-5, with D possibly being TRBD1 (5 bases). Specimen: cultured CD8+ T cells derived from PBMCs. The DNA of the CDR3 is TGTGCCAGCAGCAGTTTAGGGGCAGAAGAGACCCAGTACTTC. Its translation: CASSSLGAEETQYF.